This TCR beta chain comes out of a study of blood T cell repertoires in COVID-19. Libraries were prepared by immunoSEQ multiplex PCR; TCRdb keeps only in-frame clonotypes and omits some of them. The data hold about 260,000 clones, with around 84% observed a single time. The CDR3 runs to 14 residues. The germline CDR1 and CDR2 sequences are LNHNV and YYDKDF (reference sequence). Trimming pared 0 bases from V and 6 bases from J, leaving 12 bases between. The rearrangement joins TRBV15 to TRBJ2-7; a weak D match, TRBD2 (5 bases). The sequencing sample was made of PBMCs or T cells enriched from blood (not recorded which). This clonotype was sampled from a young man with acute COVID-19. The CDR3 sequence is CATSRDLSGTEQYV. Here the CDR3 DNA reads TGTGCCACCAGCAGAGATCTCAGCGGCACCGAGCAGTACGTC.